This TCR beta chain comes out of a study of graft-versus-host responses after intestinal transplantation (dated by TCRdb to the early 2020s). About the full investigation: Multivisceral, liver-intestinal, or isolated intestinal transplants were received by the recipients. Anti-thymocyte globulin induction was given to all recipients, followed by maintenance tacrolimus and steroids for roughly 3 years. After intestinal transplantation, graft-versus-host and host-versus-graft alloreactive T cell clones in the graft, circulation and bone marrow were tracked using bulk TCR-beta CDR3 sequencing. Alloreactive clones were identified by sequencing pre-transplant mixed lymphocyte reaction products and comparing them with unstimulated pre-transplant donor and recipient T cells. The cohort enrolled some 23 intestinal transplant recipients, one of whom was a retransplant, and a few patients without pretransplant specimens were excluded. A peak of at least 4% donor T cells among recipient peripheral blood mononuclear cells was the definition used for donor T cell macrochimerism. Rather than going through the commercial service, samples from a few later patients were sequenced in-house on an Illumina MiSeq and processed with MiXCR.

Receptor amplification or capture employed the immunoSEQ multiplex PCR assay. High-throughput TCR-beta CDR3 sequencing of genomic DNA from most patients was performed by Adaptive Biotechnologies. The original pipeline was this. Adaptive's ImmunoSEQ software supplied the TCR sequencing data for around 19 patients, while MiXCR and VDJtools were used to process three other patients. CDR3 nucleotide sequences shared between donor and recipient were removed because their origin could not be assigned. To be classed as alloreactive, a clone needed at least 2-fold expansion over unstimulated cells and a minimum CFSE-low frequency of 0.002% (template counts) or 0.001% (read counts). Clones were considered mappable if detected in sequenced pre-transplant spleen, lymph node, or MLR CFSE-low populations of the donor or recipient. The cumulative frequency of alloreactive clones was calculated as a percentage of all sequences, weighted by copy number. In its TCRdb copy, this immuneACCESS table keeps in-frame sequences only and misses some clones. Where compared with another copy, unresolved V genes explain less than half of these, and the others have no known cause. The V and J calls and the clone size are those of that table, but D and trimming were determined from the DNA. This sample has under 90,000 clones in its table, and around 93% of those were observed once. The ten largest account for about 0.63% of the sample.

The junction shows trimming of 5 bases on V and 8 bases on J, plus 10 bases between the germline ends. The CDR3 goes from the cysteine to the phenylalanine over 13 residues. Left in the record is the CDR3 DNA by itself, 39 bases read in frame from the first base. As encoded in the germline V gene, CDR1 is SNHLY while CDR2 is FYNNEI. General findings and caveats noted by the study authors: In the allografts of patients with donor T cell macrochimerism, GvH to HvG T cell clonal ratios were high. The conclusions were limited by the relatively low number and heterogeneity of the intestinal transplant patients. Early after transplant, declines in HvG clones were associated with peak levels of circulating GvH clones. GvH clones were detected in recipient bone marrow, and some of these GvH clones were observed earlier in ileal mucosa or blood, consistent with an intestinal mucosal origin.

Blood samples were collected up to 4 times in the first month after transplant and then at least monthly when available. Worth noting for this clone: The antigen it binds to is not known. No qualities accompany the bases; no much larger clone lies one base away.

The rearrangement joined TRBV2 to TRBJ1-6; the D segment cannot be called with confidence. Specimen: PBMCs, collected 98 days after intestinal transplantation. The clonotype comes from a human patient who received an intestinal transplant, so some T cells may come from the graft donor. The CDR3 protein: CASSQGRDSPLHF. The DNA sequence follows: TGTGCCAGCAGTCAAGGGAGAGATTCACCCCTCCACTTT.